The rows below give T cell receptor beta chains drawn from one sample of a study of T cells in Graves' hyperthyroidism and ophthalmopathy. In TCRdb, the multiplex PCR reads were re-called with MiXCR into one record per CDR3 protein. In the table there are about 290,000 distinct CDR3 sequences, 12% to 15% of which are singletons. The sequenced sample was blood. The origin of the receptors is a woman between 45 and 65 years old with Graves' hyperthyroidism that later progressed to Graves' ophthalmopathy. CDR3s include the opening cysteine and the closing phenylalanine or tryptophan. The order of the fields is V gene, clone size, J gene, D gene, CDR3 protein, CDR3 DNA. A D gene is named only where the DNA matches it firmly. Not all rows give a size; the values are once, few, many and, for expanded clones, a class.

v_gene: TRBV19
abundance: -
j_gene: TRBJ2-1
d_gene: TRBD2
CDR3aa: CASTLSAGGWDEQFF
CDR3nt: TGTGCCAGTACCCTCTCAGCGGGAGGGTGGGATGAGCAGTTCTTC

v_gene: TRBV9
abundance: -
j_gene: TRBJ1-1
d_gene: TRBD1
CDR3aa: CASSGQTGLGTEAFF
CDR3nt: TGTGCCAGCAGCGGACAGACAGGGTTGGGCACTGAAGCTTTCTTT

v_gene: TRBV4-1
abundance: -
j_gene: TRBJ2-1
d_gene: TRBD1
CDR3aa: CASSQPGTGGSGEQFF
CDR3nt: TGCGCCAGCAGCCAACCCGGGACAGGGGGATCGGGGGAGCAGTTCTTC

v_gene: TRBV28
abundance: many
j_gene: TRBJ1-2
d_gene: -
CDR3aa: CASSPPQGPYGYTF
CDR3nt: TGTGCCAGCAGTCCTCCACAGGGACCTTATGGCTACACCTTC

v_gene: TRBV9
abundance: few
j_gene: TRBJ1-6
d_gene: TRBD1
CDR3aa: CASSVEQGAGSPLHF
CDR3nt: TGTGCCAGCAGCGTAGAACAGGGGGCTGGATCACCCCTCCACTTT

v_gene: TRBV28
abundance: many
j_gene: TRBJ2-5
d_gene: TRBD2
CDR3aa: CASSSLAGGRETQYF
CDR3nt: TGTGCCAGCAGTTCCCTAGCGGGAGGTCGGGAGACCCAGTACTTC

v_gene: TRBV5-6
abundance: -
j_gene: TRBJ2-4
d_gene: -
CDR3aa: CASSRTVKNIQYF
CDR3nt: TGTGCCAGCAGCCGGACAGTCAAAAACATTCAGTACTTC

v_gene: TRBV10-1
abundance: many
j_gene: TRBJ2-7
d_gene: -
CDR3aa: CASSEYRGGEQYF
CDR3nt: TGCGCCAGCAGTGAGTACAGGGGGGGCGAGCAGTACTTC

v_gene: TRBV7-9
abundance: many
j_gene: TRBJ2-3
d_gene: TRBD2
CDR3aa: CASSFTSGTDTQYF
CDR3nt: TGTGCCAGCAGCTTTACTAGCGGCACAGATACGCAGTATTTT

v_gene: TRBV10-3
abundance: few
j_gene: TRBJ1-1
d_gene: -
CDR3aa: CAIRGGTGEAFF
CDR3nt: TGTGCCATCAGGGGGGGTACGGGTGAAGCTTTCTTT

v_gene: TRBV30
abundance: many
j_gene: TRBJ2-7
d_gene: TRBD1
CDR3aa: CAVRDRVTKGEQYF
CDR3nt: TGTGCCGTTCGGGACAGGGTAACTAAGGGCGAGCAGTACTTC

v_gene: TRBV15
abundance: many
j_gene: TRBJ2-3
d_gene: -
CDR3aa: CATSTRGAAPTDTQYF
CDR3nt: TGTGCCACCAGCACCCGGGGGGCCGCCCCCACAGATACGCAGTATTTT

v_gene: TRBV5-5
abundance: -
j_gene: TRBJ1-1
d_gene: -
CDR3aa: CASSLAGGLRVAEAFF
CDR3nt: TGTGCCAGCAGCTTGGCGGGGGGACTCCGGGTGGCTGAAGCTTTCTTT

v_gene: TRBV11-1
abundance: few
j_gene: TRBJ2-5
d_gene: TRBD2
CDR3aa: CASSSRTRQEIQYF
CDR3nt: TGTGCCAGCAGCTCCCGGACTAGGCAAGAGATCCAGTACTTC

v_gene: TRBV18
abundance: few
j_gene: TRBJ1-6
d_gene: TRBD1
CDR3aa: CASGRQGAQNSPLHF
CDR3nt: TGTGCCAGTGGAAGACAGGGGGCGCAGAATTCACCCCTCCACTTT